This T cell receptor beta chain appears in the sequencing data of a study of PD-1 blockade in classical Hodgkin lymphoma. For the study at large: With a 2-week interval, patients received intravenous nivolumab at 3 mg/kg. Study conclusions and caveats: Those achieving complete response showed baseline diversity like newly diagnosed patients. Still unresolved is the cause of the repertoire differences, which may be disease activity or prior therapy.

Data came from immunoSEQ multiplex PCR; TCRdb stores just in-frame clones and leaves some out. The data hold fewer than 3,500 clones, with roughly 65% observed a single time. This clone was observed a single time. The antigen is undetermined. As for time point: cycle 4 day 1 (C4D1), after five to seven weeks of nivolumab. Each and every patient relapsed after autologous stem cell transplantation, and patients got differing brentuximab vedotin exposure. Thawed PBMCs were subjected to magnetic negative selection, which yielded isolated CD8+ T cells. Per germline, CDR1 MNHNS and CDR2 SASEGT. Trimming removed 2 bases from V and 2 bases from J, with 17 bases in between. This CDR3 region has 17 residues.

The receptor's source is a human donor with classical Hodgkin lymphoma. Source: CD8+ T cells from blood, taken before the fourth cycle of nivolumab. The J gene is TRBJ2-3, the V gene TRBV6-1, with D possibly being TRBD2 (6 bases). This CDR3 reads CASSEPRGAGITDTQYF. The CDR3 DNA sequence: TGTGCCAGCAGTGAACCCCGTGGTGCGGGAATCACAGATACGCAGTATTTT.